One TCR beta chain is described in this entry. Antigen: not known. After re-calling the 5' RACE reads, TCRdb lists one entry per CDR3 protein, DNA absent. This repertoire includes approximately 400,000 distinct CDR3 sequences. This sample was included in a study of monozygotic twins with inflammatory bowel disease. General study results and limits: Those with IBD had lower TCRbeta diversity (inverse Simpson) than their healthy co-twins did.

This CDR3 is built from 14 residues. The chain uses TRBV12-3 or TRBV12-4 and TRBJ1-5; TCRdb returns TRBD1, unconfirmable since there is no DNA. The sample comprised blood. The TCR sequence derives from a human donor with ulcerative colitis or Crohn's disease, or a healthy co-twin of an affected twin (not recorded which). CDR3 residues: CASSFGHLEQPQHF.